The next 18 T cell receptor beta chains were all read from a single sample in a study of blood T cell repertoires in COVID-19 (dated by TCRdb to the early 2020s). Library generation was performed with the immunoSEQ multiplex PCR assay. As stored in TCRdb, this immuneACCESS dataset retains in-frame rearrangements with V and J assigned. A fraction of the clones does not appear; measured against another copy, unresolved V genes explain less than half of the discrepancy, and the remainder lacks a known reason. A total of a few hundred thousand clones appear in this sample, 88% of them only once. Approximately 1.8% of the sample lies in the top ten. The sequenced material came from peripheral blood. These receptors all come from a man aged 70 or older with acute or convalescent COVID-19.

This sequence joins TRBV4-2 and TRBJ1-3; D remains unclear. The CDR3 runs 15 residues. CDR1 is LGHNA, CDR2 YNFKEQ, per germline. The V end lost 4 bases, the J end lost 4 bases, and 14 bases lay between the germline ends. CDR3 bases: TGTGCCAGCAGCCTAGAAGAGGCGGGGGGAAACACCATATATTTT. Translation: CASSLEEAGGNTIYF.

This sequence joins TRBV18 and TRBJ2-2; perhaps TRBD1 as D (6 bases). CDR3 size: 14 residues. Trimming removed 11 bases at V and 1 base at J, with 14 bases between. Germline V gives CDR1 KGHSH, CDR2 LQKENI. CDR3 coding DNA: TGTGCCGGCACCGGGACACAGAACACCGGGGAGCTGTTTTTT. Amino acid sequence: CAGTGTQNTGELFF.

The chain uses TRBV4-2 and TRBJ2-5; TRBD2 might be the D (5 bases). V was clipped by 0 bases and J by 5 bases, with 7 bases between them. Germline V gene lookup returns CDR1 LGHNA and CDR2 YNFKEQ. The CDR3 extends over 13 amino acids. Here the CDR3 DNA reads TGTGCCAGCAGCCAAGATACGGGGGAGACCCAGTACTTC. It encodes CASSQDTGETQYF.

In DNA form, the CDR3 reads TGTGCCAGTAGTATAAAGCCCCCGCTTAGCGGAGCCTACGAGCAGTACTTC. Its translation is CASSIKPPLSGAYEQYF. The genes are TRBV19 and TRBJ2-7; possible D gene TRBD2, 6 bases. The CDR3 has 17 residues. Germline lookup yields CDR1 LNHDA and CDR2 SQIVND (reference sequence). V dropped 2 bases and J dropped 2 bases, with 19 bases sitting between them. The whole variable domain, remainder taken from reference TRBV19 and TRBJ2-7, is DGGITQSPKYLFRKEGQNVTLSCEQNLNHDAMYWYRQDPGQGLRLIYYSQIVNDFQKGDIAEGYSVSREKKESFPLTVTSAQKNPTAFYLCASSIKPPLSGAYEQYFGPGTRLTVT.

The chain links TRBV25-1 to TRBJ2-1, with TRBD1 matching 7 bases. The length of the CDR3 is 12 residues. V lost 3 bases, J lost 14 bases, and 7 bases stayed unmatched. Germline V gene data show CDR1 as MGHDK and CDR2 as SYGVNS. As DNA, the CDR3 is TGTGCCAGCAGTGAGACAGGGATACAAGAGTTCTTC. Encoded protein: CASSETGIQEFF.

The genes are TRBV6-5 and TRBJ2-3, with TRBD2 identical over 11 bases. This CDR3 spans 15 amino acids. Per germline, CDR1 MNHEY and CDR2 SVGAGI. Trimming took 6 bases from V and 5 from J; bases not matched to a gene: 7. CDR3 sequence (DNA): TGTGCCAGCAGGTCTACTAGCGGGAGCGGAGATACGCAGTATTTT. It codes for CASRSTSGSGDTQYF.

The rearrangement uses TRBV28 and TRBJ2-1; the D gene is possibly TRBD1 (5 bases). CDR1 and CDR2 (germline): MDHEN, SYDVKM. The CDR3 consists of 14 residues. Trimming shortened V by 5 bases and J by 12 bases, and 20 bases separated the two germline ends. CDR3 in amino acids: CASSRSSGSGGQFF. The CDR3 nucleotides are TGTGCCAGCAGTCGCTCATCAGGGTCGGGTGGGCAGTTCTTC.

CDR3 nucleotide sequence: TGTGCCAGTAGTATCCCGACAGGGTACACTGAAGCTTTCTTT. Amino acids: CASSIPTGYTEAFF. The rearrangement joins TRBV19 to TRBJ1-1; 7 bases line up with TRBD1. Unmatched junction bases numbered 4, after V lost 3 bases and J lost 3 bases. This CDR3 comprises 14 residues. The germline V gene has CDR1 LNHDA and CDR2 SQIVND (reference sequence).

The sample holds one count of this clone. The rearrangement links TRBV11-2 to TRBJ1-3, with D possibly matching TRBD1 (6 bases). CDR1 SGHAT and CDR2 FQNNGV come from the germline V gene. There are 16 residues in the CDR3. The germline V and J ends were trimmed by 6 bases and 0 bases, with 15 bases remaining between them. CDR3 in amino acids: CASSSTGGGSGNTIYF. CDR3 bases: TGTGCCAGCAGTTCAACGGGGGGCGGCTCTGGAAACACCATATATTTT.

The V call is TRBV5-1, the J call TRBJ2-2; 7 nucleotides agree with TRBD1. Germline trimming cut 1 base from V and 1 base from J; bases unmatched to any gene: 7. Germline loops: CDR1 SGHRS, CDR2 YFSETQ. CDR3 length: 17 amino acids. In DNA form, the CDR3 reads TGCGCCAGCAGCTTGCGATACGGGACAGAGAACACCGGGGAGCTGTTTTTT. Its protein is CASSLRYGTENTGELFF.

The gene calls are TRBV28 and TRBJ2-1; TRBD2 is a possible D gene (6 bases). The CDR3 sequence is 15 residues long. V lost 4 bases and J 2 bases, leaving 12 bases between the germline ends. Germline V CDR1 and CDR2: MDHEN, SYDVKM. This chain's CDR3 is CASSSSGVAYNEQFF. The CDR3 bases are TGTGCCAGCAGTTCGTCGGGGGTCGCCTACAATGAGCAGTTCTTC.

The genes are TRBV19 and TRBJ1-5; D uncertain. Trimming took off 5 bases at V and 0 bases at J, with 8 bases between the two ends. The germline V gene has CDR1 LNHDA and CDR2 SQIVND (reference sequence). This CDR3 is built from 14 residues. The CDR3 spells CASSRQDSNQPQHF. The CDR3 DNA sequence: TGTGCCAGTAGTCGGCAGGATAGCAATCAGCCCCAGCATTTT.

The chain links TRBV7-2 to TRBJ2-2; 8 bases align to TRBD2. Germline CDR1 SGHTA, CDR2 FQGNSA. This CDR3 is built from 16 residues. V shed 1 base and J 5 bases; nucleotides not matched to a gene: 6. CDR3 residues: CASSLEWASGTGELFF. The CDR3 DNA reads TGTGCCAGCAGCTTAGAGTGGGCTAGCGGGACCGGGGAGCTGTTTTTT.

This sequence joins TRBV24-1 and TRBJ2-1; 13 bases are a match to TRBD2. This CDR3 is built from 17 residues. The V gene end was trimmed by 3 bases and the J gene end by 5 bases; junction bases not matched to a gene: 6. CDR1 and CDR2 (germline): KGHDR, SFDVKD. CDR3 DNA sequence: TGTGCCACCAGTGATACCCGGACTAGCGGGAGTGACAATGAGCAGTTCTTC. Amino acids: CATSDTRTSGSDNEQFF.

The chain has TRBV5-1 and TRBJ2-1; 7 bases match TRBD1. Germline V gene data show CDR1 as SGHRS and CDR2 as YFSETQ. The CDR3 is 13 amino acids. V lost 4 bases, J lost 5 bases, and 3 bases stayed unmatched. Written as DNA, the CDR3 is TGCGCCAGCAGCCAGGGACAGAACAATGAGCAGTTCTTC. Translated, it gives CASSQGQNNEQFF. The full variable domain, its missing parts supplied by reference TRBV5-1 and TRBJ2-1, is KAGVTQTPRYLIKTRGQQVTLSCSPISGHRSVSWYQQTPGQGLQFLFEYFSETQRNKGNFPGRFSGRQFSNSRSEMNVSTLELGDSALYLCASSQGQNNEQFFGPGTRLTVL.

The gene calls are TRBV6-6 and TRBJ1-5, with D hard to call. This CDR3 has 13 amino acids. Germline-derived CDR1 and CDR2 are MNHNY and SVGAGI (reference sequence). Trimming stripped 5 bases from V and 4 bases from J, with 9 bases between. The CDR3 region has the DNA TGTGCCAGCAGTATGGGCCTGAATCAGCCCCAGCATTTT. The encoded protein is CASSMGLNQPQHF.

The chain is built from TRBV28 and TRBJ1-2; 7 nucleotides agree with TRBD1. Per germline, CDR1 MDHEN and CDR2 SYDVKM. The CDR3 spans 13 residues. The junction had 7 bases not matched to a gene; V was cut back by 4 bases and J by 8 bases. The CDR3 bases are TGTGCCAGCAGTTACAAGGGGGCTGGCGGCTACACCTTC. Its translation: CASSYKGAGGYTF.

V gene TRBV5-6 combines with J gene TRBJ2-5; 9 bases map to TRBD2. The CDR3 runs to 14 residues. The J segment lost 5 bases and the V segment lost 5 bases, leaving 7 bases of the junction unmatched. In germline, CDR1 is SGHDT, CDR2 YYEEEE. The CDR3 DNA sequence: TGTGCCAGCAGGATAGCGGGAGTGAAGGAGACCCAGTACTTC. Amino acids: CASRIAGVKETQYF.